Listed here is a single T cell receptor beta chain. Per the germline V gene, CDR1 is SGHTA and CDR2 is FQGNSA. V was clipped by 5 bases and J by 10 bases, with 22 bases between them. This CDR3 region has 15 residues. This record comes from a study of T cell changes during pregnancy in multiple sclerosis. The data were produced by immunoSEQ multiplex PCR, yet TCRdb's version contains in-frame clones alone and is incomplete. Here the sample spans over 25,000 clones, 80% to 95% being singletons. Sequencing used CD8+ T cells from peripheral blood mononuclear cells, obtained before pregnancy. The clonotype originates from a female donor with multiple sclerosis, enrolled in a pregnancy study. The V call is TRBV7-2, the J call TRBJ2-3; D perhaps matches TRBD1 (6 bases). The CDR3 coding sequence is TGTGCCAGCAGCCCGAAGACAGGCAAGGGTTCGGCGCAGTATTTT. It translates to CASSPKTGKGSAQYF.